Listed below are T cell receptor beta chains from one sample, sequenced in a study of human T cells and chemical hapten exposure. TCRdb ran MiXCR on the RACE reads and lists one entry per CDR3 protein. The sample consists of about 400,000 distinct CDR3 sequences, nearly 6.5% of them appearing once. The input for sequencing was whole blood, taken in connection with sensitization to the hapten diphenylcyclopropenone (DPC). The receptor source for this set is a woman younger than 30 with alopecia areata. Some clones in this sample may be carry-over from other donors' samples. Each CDR3 is given with its conserved first and last residue. Fields, in order: J gene, V gene, CDR3 length, D gene, clone size, CDR3 DNA, CDR3 protein. D genes are given only for firm matches. The size entry is marked missing in some rows and otherwise reads once, few, many or a size class.

j_gene: TRBJ1-1
v_gene: TRBV4-3
len: 13
d_gene: TRBD1
abundance: many
CDR3nt: TGCGCCAGCAGCCAAGACAAAGACAGGGCTGCTTTCTTT
CDR3aa: CASSQDKDRAAFF

j_gene: TRBJ2-5
v_gene: TRBV12-3/TRBV12-4
len: 14
d_gene: -
abundance: few
CDR3nt: TGTGCCAGCAGTTTAGCGGGGGCAATCGAGACCCAGTACTTC
CDR3aa: CASSLAGAIETQYF

j_gene: TRBJ2-7
v_gene: TRBV6-6
len: 13
d_gene: -
abundance: few
CDR3nt: TGTGCCAGCAGTTACGAGGCCACCTACGAGCAGTACTTC
CDR3aa: CASSYEATYEQYF

j_gene: TRBJ2-6
v_gene: TRBV5-1
len: 14
d_gene: -
abundance: few
CDR3nt: TGCGCCAGCAGCTCGCCCCCTGGGGCCAACGTCCTGACTTTC
CDR3aa: CASSSPPGANVLTF

j_gene: TRBJ2-5
v_gene: TRBV7-8
len: 16
d_gene: TRBD1
abundance: -
CDR3nt: TGTGCCAGCAGCAACCCGGGACAGGATTTCCAAGAGACCCAGTACTTC
CDR3aa: CASSNPGQDFQETQYF

j_gene: TRBJ1-1
v_gene: TRBV28
len: 14
d_gene: -
abundance: many
CDR3nt: TGTGCCAGCAGTTGGGGCGGTATGAACACTGAAGCTTTCTTT
CDR3aa: CASSWGGMNTEAFF

j_gene: TRBJ1-1
v_gene: TRBV4-3
len: 16
d_gene: TRBD1
abundance: many
CDR3nt: TGCGCCAGCAGCCAAGTTGCCGACAGGGGAAGAACTGAAGCTTTCTTT
CDR3aa: CASSQVADRGRTEAFF

j_gene: TRBJ1-2
v_gene: TRBV6-1
len: 13
d_gene: TRBD1
abundance: many
CDR3nt: TGTGCCAGCAGGGTAACAGGGGGCTATGGCTACACCTTC
CDR3aa: CASRVTGGYGYTF

j_gene: TRBJ1-4
v_gene: TRBV27
len: 15
d_gene: -
abundance: many
CDR3nt: TGTGCCAGCAGTCCTCTCGGGGGCTGGGGTGAAAAACTGTTTTTT
CDR3aa: CASSPLGGWGEKLFF

j_gene: TRBJ1-3
v_gene: TRBV15
len: 15
d_gene: -
abundance: many
CDR3nt: TGTGCCACCAGCGCCCGTCGGGGTTCGGGAAACACCATATATTTT
CDR3aa: CATSARRGSGNTIYF

j_gene: TRBJ2-3
v_gene: TRBV27
len: 13
d_gene: -
abundance: many
CDR3nt: TGTGCCTTCAAGGGGGGGTATACAGATACGCAGTATTTT
CDR3aa: CAFKGGYTDTQYF

j_gene: TRBJ2-2
v_gene: TRBV25-1
len: 18
d_gene: TRBD1
abundance: few
CDR3nt: TGTGCCAGCAGCATATTACCGGGACAGGGGATGAGTCCCGGGGAGCTGTTTTTT
CDR3aa: CASSILPGQGMSPGELFF

j_gene: TRBJ2-7
v_gene: TRBV12-3/TRBV12-4
len: 15
d_gene: TRBD1
abundance: few
CDR3nt: TGTGCCAGCAGTTTTGGGACAGGGGGTTCCTACGAGCAGTACTTC
CDR3aa: CASSFGTGGSYEQYF

j_gene: TRBJ1-4
v_gene: TRBV2
len: 15
d_gene: -
abundance: many
CDR3nt: TGTGCCAGCAGCGGGGACCGTGTGGGGACTGAAAAACTGTTTTTT
CDR3aa: CASSGDRVGTEKLFF

j_gene: TRBJ1-2
v_gene: TRBV29-1
len: 12
d_gene: -
abundance: many
CDR3nt: TGCAGCGTTGATACGGGGGACTATGGCTACACCTTC
CDR3aa: CSVDTGDYGYTF

j_gene: TRBJ2-5
v_gene: TRBV5-4
len: 14
d_gene: TRBD2
abundance: few
CDR3nt: TGTGCCAGCAGAGTCGGGGGGGCCGGTGAGACCCAGTACTTC
CDR3aa: CASRVGGAGETQYF

j_gene: TRBJ2-4
v_gene: TRBV29-1
len: 14
d_gene: TRBD1
abundance: -
CDR3nt: TGCAGCGTGGAAACAGGGGAATGGGAAAACATTCAGTACTTC
CDR3aa: CSVETGEWENIQYF

j_gene: TRBJ1-1
v_gene: TRBV11-2
len: 15
d_gene: -
abundance: many
CDR3nt: TGTGCCAGCAGGAGGGGTCGGGACTCTTTCACTGAAGCTTTCTTT
CDR3aa: CASRRGRDSFTEAFF

j_gene: TRBJ2-3
v_gene: TRBV13
len: 14
d_gene: TRBD1
abundance: few
CDR3nt: TGTGCCAGCAGCCGGACAGGGGGCGAGGGTACGCAGTATTTT
CDR3aa: CASSRTGGEGTQYF

j_gene: TRBJ1-1
v_gene: TRBV6-2/TRBV6-3
len: 18
d_gene: TRBD1
abundance: -
CDR3nt: TGTGCCAGCAGTTACCCGGGGACAGGGGGCGTGAGATCTACTGAAGCTTTCTTT
CDR3aa: CASSYPGTGGVRSTEAFF

j_gene: TRBJ2-3
v_gene: TRBV9
len: 18
d_gene: TRBD2
abundance: few
CDR3nt: TGTGCCAGCAGCGCGGGGACTAGCGGGGGGGCCCCCACAGATACGCAGTATTTT
CDR3aa: CASSAGTSGGAPTDTQYF

j_gene: TRBJ2-3
v_gene: TRBV7-9
len: 14
d_gene: -
abundance: -
CDR3nt: TGTGCCAGCAGCTATAACGGGGCCACAGATACGCAGTATTTT
CDR3aa: CASSYNGATDTQYF

j_gene: TRBJ2-5
v_gene: TRBV28
len: 13
d_gene: -
abundance: many
CDR3nt: TGTGCCAGCAGTTCCCCCCCGAGGGGCGCAGGGTACTTC
CDR3aa: CASSSPPRGAGYF

j_gene: TRBJ1-1
v_gene: TRBV29-1
len: 13
d_gene: -
abundance: few
CDR3nt: TGCAGCGTTGAGGCCGCAGTGAACACTGAAGCTTTCTTT
CDR3aa: CSVEAAVNTEAFF